Listed here is a single TCR beta chain. The CDR3 is made up of 14 amino acids. With 0 bases clipped from V and 8 bases from J, the junction kept 9 bases outside the gene matches. Germline V gives CDR1 GTSNPN, CDR2 SVGIG (reference sequence). How the authors handled the data: Amplified reference gene primers provided the basis for estimating nucleated cell counts. The protocol was immunoSEQ multiplex PCR, while the TCRdb copy is restricted to in-frame clones and leaves out a portion. V, J and clone size derive from that table, while D and trimming were established from the DNA sequence. The data contain 110,000 or so clones, 55% to 75% of them seen just once; the ten biggest clones take up about 2%. This sample is drawn from a study of blood T cell repertoires in COVID-19. Study at large: COVID-19 samples from acute and convalescent phases originated in the United States, Italy and Spain. From T cells, B-cell-depleted T cells, or PBMCs came the material, which was cDNA or gDNA.

The clonotype comes from a middle-aged woman with acute or convalescent COVID-19. The sample comprised peripheral blood. This sequence joins TRBV30 and TRBJ1-2; 7 bases fit TRBD1. CDR3 residues: CAWSVETGAGGYTF. For the CDR3, the DNA is TGTGCCTGGAGTGTTGAAACAGGGGCTGGGGGCTACACCTTC.